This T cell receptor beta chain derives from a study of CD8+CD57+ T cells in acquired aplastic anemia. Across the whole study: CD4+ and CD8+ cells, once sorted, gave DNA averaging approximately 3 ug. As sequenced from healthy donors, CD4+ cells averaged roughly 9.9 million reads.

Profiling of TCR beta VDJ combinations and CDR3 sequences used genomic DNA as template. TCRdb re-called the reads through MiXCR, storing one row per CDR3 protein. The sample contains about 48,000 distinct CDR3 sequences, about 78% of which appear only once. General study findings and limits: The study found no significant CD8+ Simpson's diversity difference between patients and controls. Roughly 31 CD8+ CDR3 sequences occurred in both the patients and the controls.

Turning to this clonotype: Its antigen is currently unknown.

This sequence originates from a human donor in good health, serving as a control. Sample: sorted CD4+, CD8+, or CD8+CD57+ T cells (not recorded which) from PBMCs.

The CDR3 nucleotides read TGTGCCTGGAGTATACGACAAGAGACCCAGTACTTC. It specifies CAWSIRQETQYF. This chain uses TRBV30 with TRBJ2-5; D ambiguous. The CDR3 length is 12 residues. The V and J ends lost 2 bases and 2 bases respectively, with 6 bases between them. Per germline, CDR1 GTSNPN and CDR2 SVGIG (reference sequence).